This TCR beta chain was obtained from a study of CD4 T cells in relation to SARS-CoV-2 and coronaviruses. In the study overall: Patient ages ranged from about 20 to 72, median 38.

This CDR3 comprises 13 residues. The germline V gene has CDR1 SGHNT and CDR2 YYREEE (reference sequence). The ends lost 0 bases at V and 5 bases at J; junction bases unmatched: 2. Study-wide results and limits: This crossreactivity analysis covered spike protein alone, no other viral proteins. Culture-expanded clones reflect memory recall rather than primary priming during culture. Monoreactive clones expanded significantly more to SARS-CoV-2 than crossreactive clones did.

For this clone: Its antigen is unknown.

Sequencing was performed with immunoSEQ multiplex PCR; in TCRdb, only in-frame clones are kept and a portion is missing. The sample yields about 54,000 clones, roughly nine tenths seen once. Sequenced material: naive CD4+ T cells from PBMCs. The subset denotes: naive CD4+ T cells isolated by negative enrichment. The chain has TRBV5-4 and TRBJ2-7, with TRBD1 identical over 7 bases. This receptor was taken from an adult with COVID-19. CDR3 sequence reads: CASSLDRGDEQYF. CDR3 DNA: TGTGCCAGCAGCTTGGACAGGGGTGACGAGCAGTACTTC.